What follows are 10 T cell receptor beta chains derived from one specimen sequenced in a study of T-cell memory formation after mild COVID-19. A single record per CDR3 protein comes from TCRdb applying MiXCR to the 5' RACE reads. In the table there are just over 200,000 distinct CDR3 sequences, over 7.5% of which are singletons. The source material was PBMCs or a T cell subset sorted from them (not recorded which). The receptors were sampled from a man aged 18 to 29 who had mild COVID-19 (a few samples of this study predate the infection). Cell type and time point are not known.

This clonotype was picked up a small number of times. The chain carries TRBV11-2 and TRBJ2-1; D call uncertain. V gave up 3 bases and J gave up 2 bases, with 8 bases separating them. Germline V CDR1 and CDR2: SGHAT, FQNNGV. The CDR3 runs 14 residues. CDR3 region: CASSLSGTYNEQFF. The CDR3 DNA reads as TGTGCCAGCAGCTTGTCTGGAACCTACAATGAGCAGTTCTTC.

This clonotype was seen a handful of times. V usage is TRBV5-1 and J usage is TRBJ1-4; TRBD1 agrees at 9 bases. The trim removed 4 bases at V and 6 bases at J, leaving 4 bases unmatched. CDR3 length: 14 amino acids. Germline V lookup: CDR1 SGHRS, CDR2 YFSETQ. The CDR3 nucleotides read TGCGCCAGCAGCGGAGACAGGGGGGATGAAAAACTGTTTTTT. This codes for CASSGDRGDEKLFF.

This clonotype was found many times. The chain couples TRBV7-9 to TRBJ2-2; weak D call: TRBD1 (5 bases). The CDR3 sequence is 15 residues long. Looked up from germline, CDR1 is SEHNR and CDR2 is FQNEAQ (reference sequence). V was pared by 4 bases and J by 5 bases, with 14 bases between. This CDR3 reads CASSSTVYRTGELFF. In DNA, the CDR3 is TGTGCCAGCAGCTCGACAGTTTATCGAACCGGGGAGCTGTTTTTT.

This clonotype has at least ten counts. J is TRBJ1-4 and V is TRBV7-2; no clear D gene. This CDR3 is 13 amino acids long. Germline V gene data show CDR1 as SGHTA and CDR2 as FQGNSA. V was clipped by 3 bases and J by 8 bases, with 10 bases between them. Here the CDR3 DNA reads TGTGCCAGCAGCTTCGGTGTCGGGGAAAAACTGTTTTTT. Amino acids: CASSFGVGEKLFF.

The sample holds many counts of this clonotype. The chain joins TRBV7-9 to TRBJ2-5; D remains unclear. The V end was cut by 4 bases, the J end by 1 base, with 7 bases between. This CDR3 contains 13 residues. Germline V CDR1 and CDR2: SEHNR, FQNEAQ (reference sequence). This CDR3 reads CASSWDLQETQYF. CDR3 in DNA: TGTGCCAGCAGCTGGGATCTCCAAGAGACCCAGTACTTC. The full variable domain, rest sourced from reference TRBV7-9 and TRBJ2-5, is DTGVSQNPRHKITKRGQNVTFRCDPISEHNRLYWYRQTLGQGPEFLTYFQNEAQLEKSRLLSDRFSAERPKGSFSTLEIQRTEQGDSAMYLCASSWDLQETQYFGPGTRLLVL.

This clonotype was picked up a small number of times. The chain has TRBV28 and TRBJ2-2; 12 bases line up with TRBD2. Trimming took 7 bases from V and 4 from J; bases not matched to a gene: 4. CDR3 length: 15 residues. Germline loops: CDR1 MDHEN, CDR2 SYDVKM. This CDR3 reads CASTLLAGGTGELFF. CDR3 coding DNA: TGTGCCAGCACCCTACTAGCGGGGGGCACCGGGGAGCTGTTTTTT.

A few counts support this clonotype. V usage is TRBV23-1 and J usage is TRBJ2-3; D unclear. TRBV23-1 is assigned to the ORF class and has an uncertain function. The CDR3 contains 16 residues. V was pared by 2 bases and J by 6 bases, with 18 bases between. The CDR3 protein is CASSQPSHQAVDTQYF. For the CDR3, the DNA is TGCGCCAGCAGTCAACCGAGCCATCAAGCCGTGGATACGCAGTATTTT.

The chain combines TRBV5-1 with TRBJ2-3, with 7 bases matching TRBD2. Losses at the gene ends were 1 base for V and 6 bases for J; bases not matched to a gene: 5. The CDR3 loop spans 14 amino acids. Germline V gives CDR1 SGHRS, CDR2 YFSETQ. CDR3 loop: CASSLRGEGDTQYF. The CDR3 DNA sequence: TGCGCCAGCAGCTTGCGGGGGGAAGGTGATACGCAGTATTTT.

The sample holds many counts of this clonotype. The chain is built from TRBV20-1 and TRBJ2-7, with TRBD2 as a possible D gene (6 bases). The CDR3 spans 14 residues. The germline CDR1 and CDR2 sequences are DFQATT and SNEGSKA (reference sequence). V was shortened by 6 bases and J by 2 bases, with 17 bases between the two germline ends. CDR3 in amino acids: CSAPRAGSPYEQYV. As DNA, the CDR3 is TGCAGTGCCCCCCGGGCGGGGTCCCCCTACGAGCAGTACGTC.

The rearrangement links TRBV28 to TRBJ2-1; 10 bases align to TRBD1. After removal of 5 bases from V and 5 bases from J, the junction contained 9 bases not matched to a gene. In germline, CDR1 is MDHEN, CDR2 SYDVKM. The CDR3 runs to 16 residues. Here the CDR3 DNA reads TGTGCCAGCAGTCGCCATTCGGGACAGGGGAACAATGAGCAGTTCTTC. Translated, it gives CASSRHSGQGNNEQFF.